Listed below are T cell receptor beta chains from one sample, sequenced in a study of multiple sclerosis patients with progressive multifocal leukoencephalopathy. Sequenced by immunoSEQ multiplex PCR; TCRdb stores in-frame clones only, minus some. The sample has around 30,000 clones, around 91% seen once. Here the sequenced sample was PBMCs, taken from a patient treated with natalizumab. Receptor source: a human donor with multiple sclerosis. The CDR3 runs from the conserved cysteine through the conserved F or W. A D gene is named only where the DNA matches it firmly. Only some rows state a clone size, as once, few, many or a class for expanded clones.

CDR3 DNA: TGTGCCAGCAGCTTCGGAACTTCACCCCTCCACTTT; CDR3 protein: CASSFGTSPLHF; clone size: -; V gene: TRBV5-6; J gene: TRBJ1-6; D gene: -
CDR3 DNA: TGTGCCAGCACTTTATGGAGGGACGGGATCTATGGCTACACCTTC; CDR3 protein: CASTLWRDGIYGYTF; clone size: -; V gene: TRBV5-5; J gene: TRBJ1-2; D gene: -
CDR3 DNA: TGTGCCAGCAGCCAGACAGGGGTAAGCAATCAGCCCCAGCATTTT; CDR3 protein: CASSQTGVSNQPQHF; clone size: -; V gene: TRBV25-1; J gene: TRBJ1-5; D gene: TRBD1
CDR3 DNA: TGTGCCAGCAGCTCAGACAGGGCGGGGGACAATGAGCAGTTCTTC; CDR3 protein: CASSSDRAGDNEQFF; clone size: -; V gene: TRBV5-8; J gene: TRBJ2-1; D gene: -
CDR3 DNA: TGTGCCAGCAGCCCCCCCCCGGGACAGGGAAACTATGGCTACACCTTC; CDR3 protein: CASSPPPGQGNYGYTF; clone size: -; V gene: TRBV5-6; J gene: TRBJ1-2; D gene: TRBD1
CDR3 DNA: TGTGCCAGCAGCGTAGAGCGGGAGATTACAGATACGCAGTATTTT; CDR3 protein: CASSVEREITDTQYF; clone size: -; V gene: TRBV9; J gene: TRBJ2-3; D gene: TRBD2
CDR3 DNA: TGTGCCAGCAGCTTAGACCGGTATGGCTACACCTTC; CDR3 protein: CASSLDRYGYTF; clone size: -; V gene: TRBV7-9; J gene: TRBJ1-2; D gene: -
CDR3 DNA: TGTGCCAGCAGTTTCGACAGGGCGGGATATGGCTACACCTTC; CDR3 protein: CASSFDRAGYGYTF; clone size: -; V gene: TRBV28; J gene: TRBJ1-2; D gene: TRBD1
CDR3 DNA: TGTGCCATCAGTGCCACCGGGACAGCTCACTACGAGCAGTACTTC; CDR3 protein: CAISATGTAHYEQYF; clone size: -; V gene: TRBV10-3; J gene: TRBJ2-7; D gene: TRBD1
CDR3 DNA: TGTGCCTGGAGTGGGAACCGGGACAGGGTATGGAGCTCCTACGAGCAGTACTTC; CDR3 protein: CAWSGNRDRVWSSYEQYF; clone size: -; V gene: TRBV30; J gene: TRBJ2-7; D gene: TRBD1
CDR3 DNA: TGTGCCAGCAGCTCGGGACGGGATAGCAATCAGCCCCAGCATTTT; CDR3 protein: CASSSGRDSNQPQHF; clone size: -; V gene: TRBV28; J gene: TRBJ1-5; D gene: -
CDR3 DNA: TGTGCCAGCAGCTTAGAAAGGAGTTACGGCCAGGGTAAAAACGAGCAGTACTTC; CDR3 protein: CASSLERSYGQGKNEQYF; clone size: -; V gene: TRBV7-8; J gene: TRBJ2-7; D gene: -
CDR3 DNA: TGTGCCATCAAGGGGGAGATTAGGTACAATGAGCAGTTCTTC; CDR3 protein: CAIKGEIRYNEQFF; clone size: -; V gene: TRBV10-3; J gene: TRBJ2-1; D gene: -
CDR3 DNA: TGTGCCAGCAGTTTGACCGGGACCTATCAGCCCCAGCATTTT; CDR3 protein: CASSLTGTYQPQHF; clone size: -; V gene: TRBV28; J gene: TRBJ1-5; D gene: -
CDR3 DNA: TGCGCCAGCAGCCAAGATATTGGCCATAATGAAAAACTGTTTTTT; CDR3 protein: CASSQDIGHNEKLFF; clone size: -; V gene: TRBV4-3; J gene: TRBJ1-4; D gene: -
CDR3 DNA: TGTGCCAGCAGTGGCGTAGGGCTTGGTGAAGCTTTCTTT; CDR3 protein: CASSGVGLGEAFF; clone size: -; V gene: TRBV6-5; J gene: TRBJ1-1; D gene: -
CDR3 DNA: TGTGCCAGCAGCTCCCCGACCGGCGGGTACGAGCAGTACTTC; CDR3 protein: CASSSPTGGYEQYF; clone size: -; V gene: TRBV7-3; J gene: TRBJ2-7; D gene: -
CDR3 DNA: TGTGCCAGCAGTCCCGAAGCGGGGGGGTCTATCGAGCAGTTCTTC; CDR3 protein: CASSPEAGGSIEQFF; clone size: -; V gene: TRBV27; J gene: TRBJ2-1; D gene: TRBD2
CDR3 DNA: TGTGCCTGGGCTTCGGACAACTATCAGCCCCAGCATTTT; CDR3 protein: CAWASDNYQPQHF; clone size: -; V gene: TRBV30; J gene: TRBJ1-5; D gene: -
CDR3 DNA: TGTGCCAGCAGTGATTCAGGACACCTATATTTT; CDR3 protein: CASSDSGHLYF; clone size: -; V gene: TRBV2; J gene: TRBJ1-3; D gene: -
CDR3 DNA: TGTGCCAGCAGCCATGGGAGGTCAGGGGCCCTCGAAAAACTGTTTTTT; CDR3 protein: CASSHGRSGALEKLFF; clone size: -; V gene: TRBV4-2; J gene: TRBJ1-4; D gene: -
CDR3 DNA: TGTGCCAGCAGTGAAACAGGGGCGCACAACACCGGGGAGCTGTTTTTT; CDR3 protein: CASSETGAHNTGELFF; clone size: -; V gene: TRBV2; J gene: TRBJ2-2; D gene: TRBD1
CDR3 DNA: TGTGCCAGCTCACCATTTCCCCAGGGAAGGGAGACCCAGTACTTC; CDR3 protein: CASSPFPQGRETQYF; clone size: -; V gene: TRBV18; J gene: TRBJ2-5; D gene: -
CDR3 DNA: TGCGCCAGCAGCCACGTGGGTCAGCCCCAGCATTTT; CDR3 protein: CASSHVGQPQHF; clone size: -; V gene: TRBV4-1; J gene: TRBJ1-5; D gene: -
CDR3 DNA: TGTGCCAGCACCATCATACAGGGCATGAACACTGAAGCTTTCTTT; CDR3 protein: CASTIIQGMNTEAFF; clone size: -; V gene: TRBV6-6; J gene: TRBJ1-1; D gene: -
CDR3 DNA: TGCGCCAGCAGCTCCCACAGGGGTGGCGACTATGGCTACACCTTC; CDR3 protein: CASSSHRGGDYGYTF; clone size: -; V gene: TRBV5-1; J gene: TRBJ1-2; D gene: TRBD1
CDR3 DNA: TGTGCCATCAGTGAGTGGGACAGCAATCAGCCCCAGCATTTT; CDR3 protein: CAISEWDSNQPQHF; clone size: -; V gene: TRBV10-3; J gene: TRBJ1-5; D gene: -
CDR3 DNA: TGTGCCAGCAGCCACTCCGGGGAGGGGTCCTACGAGCAGTACTTC; CDR3 protein: CASSHSGEGSYEQYF; clone size: -; V gene: TRBV6-5; J gene: TRBJ2-7; D gene: TRBD2
CDR3 DNA: TGTGCCAGCAGAAGGACAGCTGCCTACGAGCAGTACTTC; CDR3 protein: CASRRTAAYEQYF; clone size: -; V gene: TRBV2; J gene: TRBJ2-7; D gene: -
CDR3 DNA: TGTGCCAGCAGTTTATCAAGGGACAGGGGAGGCGAGCAGTACTTC; CDR3 protein: CASSLSRDRGGEQYF; clone size: -; V gene: TRBV27; J gene: TRBJ2-7; D gene: TRBD1
CDR3 DNA: TGTGCCAGCAGCTCACAGGGGGCAAACACCGGGGAGCTGTTTTTT; CDR3 protein: CASSSQGANTGELFF; clone size: -; V gene: TRBV7-8; J gene: TRBJ2-2; D gene: TRBD1
CDR3 DNA: TGCGCCAGCAGCTCAGGGTCCTACAATGAGCAGTTCTTC; CDR3 protein: CASSSGSYNEQFF; clone size: -; V gene: TRBV5-1; J gene: TRBJ2-1; D gene: -
CDR3 DNA: TGTGCCAGCAGCCCGCAGGGAAACTATGGCTACACCTTC; CDR3 protein: CASSPQGNYGYTF; clone size: -; V gene: TRBV5-5; J gene: TRBJ1-2; D gene: -
CDR3 DNA: TGTGCCAGCCATACAGTAACCCCCCAGCATTTT; CDR3 protein: CASHTVTPQHF; clone size: -; V gene: TRBV6-4; J gene: TRBJ1-5; D gene: -
CDR3 DNA: TGTGCCAGCAGCTTAGAGGGGAATTCACCCCTCCACTTT; CDR3 protein: CASSLEGNSPLHF; clone size: -; V gene: TRBV7-6; J gene: TRBJ1-6; D gene: -
CDR3 DNA: TGTGCCAGCAGCCCGCGGGGCGCAGACTATGGCTACACCTTC; CDR3 protein: CASSPRGADYGYTF; clone size: -; V gene: TRBV4-2; J gene: TRBJ1-2; D gene: -
CDR3 DNA: TGTGCCAGCAGTTTAACGGAGAATACTGAAGCTTTCTTT; CDR3 protein: CASSLTENTEAFF; clone size: -; V gene: TRBV27; J gene: TRBJ1-1; D gene: -
CDR3 DNA: TGTGCCAGCAGCCCGACAGGGGTGCCTGAAGCTTTCTTT; CDR3 protein: CASSPTGVPEAFF; clone size: -; V gene: TRBV7-9; J gene: TRBJ1-1; D gene: TRBD1
CDR3 DNA: TGTGCCAGCAGCCAAGACCCCGGGCTAGCGGGGGGGCGGCGAGAGACCCAGTACTTC; CDR3 protein: CASSQDPGLAGGRRETQYF; clone size: -; V gene: TRBV4-2; J gene: TRBJ2-5; D gene: TRBD2
CDR3 DNA: TGTGCCAGCAGCGACAGGGGGCCGGACTATGGCTACACCTTC; CDR3 protein: CASSDRGPDYGYTF; clone size: few; V gene: TRBV7-9; J gene: TRBJ1-2; D gene: TRBD1
CDR3 DNA: TGTGCCAGCAGTTCGAGCGGGGCGAACACCGGGGAGCTGTTTTTT; CDR3 protein: CASSSSGANTGELFF; clone size: -; V gene: TRBV7-2; J gene: TRBJ2-2; D gene: TRBD2
CDR3 DNA: TGCGCCAGCAGCCCCGGACATTCGGGGGGCCATGAGCAGTTCTTC; CDR3 protein: CASSPGHSGGHEQFF; clone size: -; V gene: TRBV5-1; J gene: TRBJ2-1; D gene: -
CDR3 DNA: TGTGCCAGTGGTATAGAGGGGGAGCGAGGCTACACCTTC; CDR3 protein: CASGIEGERGYTF; clone size: -; V gene: TRBV19; J gene: TRBJ1-2; D gene: -
CDR3 DNA: TGTGCCAGCAGCGGGACCGGGACGTATCACAATAACTATGGCTACACCTTC; CDR3 protein: CASSGTGTYHNNYGYTF; clone size: -; V gene: TRBV7-9; J gene: TRBJ1-2; D gene: -
CDR3 DNA: TGTGCCAGCAGCTTAGTGGCGGCGAGCTCCTACAATGAGCAGTTCTTC; CDR3 protein: CASSLVAASSYNEQFF; clone size: once; V gene: TRBV7-2; J gene: TRBJ2-1; D gene: -
CDR3 DNA: TGTGCCAGCAGCGCCCCAGGGTCCAATGAGCAGTTCTTC; CDR3 protein: CASSAPGSNEQFF; clone size: -; V gene: TRBV5-8; J gene: TRBJ2-1; D gene: -
CDR3 DNA: TGTGCCAGCAGCCCCGGGACAGGGAATTCACCCCTCCACTTT; CDR3 protein: CASSPGTGNSPLHF; clone size: -; V gene: TRBV27; J gene: TRBJ1-6; D gene: TRBD1
CDR3 DNA: TGTGCCAGCAGCCAAGGAAGACAGGGATCTCAGCCCCAGCATTTT; CDR3 protein: CASSQGRQGSQPQHF; clone size: -; V gene: TRBV4-2; J gene: TRBJ1-5; D gene: TRBD1
CDR3 DNA: TGTGCCAGCAGCTGGGGTACTAATGAAAAACTGTTTTTT; CDR3 protein: CASSWGTNEKLFF; clone size: -; V gene: TRBV5-6; J gene: TRBJ1-4; D gene: -
CDR3 DNA: TGTGCCAGCAGCTTAGGGACAATCTATGGCTACACCTTC; CDR3 protein: CASSLGTIYGYTF; clone size: -; V gene: TRBV7-9; J gene: TRBJ1-2; D gene: -
CDR3 DNA: TGTGCCAGCAGTGAACTTACTAAGAGGCAGTACTTC; CDR3 protein: CASSELTKRQYF; clone size: -; V gene: TRBV2; J gene: TRBJ2-7; D gene: -
CDR3 DNA: TGTGCCAGCAGCCCAGGGGGCGACGAGCAGTACTTC; CDR3 protein: CASSPGGDEQYF; clone size: once; V gene: TRBV14; J gene: TRBJ2-7; D gene: TRBD1
CDR3 DNA: TGTGCCAGCAGCTTTGAAGACAGGGACTCCTACGAGCAGTACTTC; CDR3 protein: CASSFEDRDSYEQYF; clone size: -; V gene: TRBV11-2; J gene: TRBJ2-7; D gene: TRBD1
CDR3 DNA: TGTGCCAGTAGTAGATGGGGGAACTATGGCTACACCTTC; CDR3 protein: CASSRWGNYGYTF; clone size: -; V gene: TRBV19; J gene: TRBJ1-2; D gene: -
CDR3 DNA: TGTGCCAGCAGCCGGACCGCACCCCCGGCGCCCCAGCATTTT; CDR3 protein: CASSRTAPPAPQHF; clone size: -; V gene: TRBV4-2; J gene: TRBJ1-5; D gene: -